Shown below are 31 T cell receptor beta chains from a single sample sequenced in a study of T cell clonality in common variable immunodeficiency. Assay: immunoSEQ multiplex PCR; the TCRdb copy retains only in-frame clones and omits some. The counts give fewer than 75,000 clones, none of them seen only once; 1.7% is held by the top ten. Material for sequencing was peripheral blood mononuclear cells. The receptors shown here come from a person between 18 and 69 years old in good health.

Regarding this clone: The read finishes 3 residues shy of the CDR3 end, and the germline J gene is used to complete it. This chain connects TRBV5-6 to TRBJ2-7, with D uncertain. CDR1 and CDR2 (germline): SGHDT, YYEEEE. The CDR3 is 14 residues long. Trimming took off 1 base at V and 5 bases at J, with 13 bases between the two ends. Incomplete CDR3 DNA: TGTGCCAGCAGCTTGTACTTCTCGTCCCACGAG. It specifies CASSLYFSSHE. The complete CDR3 sequence is CASSLYFSSHEQYF.

About this clone itself: The sequenced fragment ends 3 residues before the CDR3 boundary, so the rest is inferred from the germline J gene. The rearrangement uses TRBV7-7 and TRBJ2-3, with D possibly being TRBD1 (5 bases). The V gene lost 1 base and the J gene lost 2 bases, with 7 bases spanning the gap. Per germline, CDR1 SSHAT and CDR2 FNYEAQ (reference sequence). This CDR3 is 14 amino acids long. The CDR3 region is CASSLGGATDTQYF. The CDR3 bases that were read are TGTGCCAGCAGCTTAGGTGGGGCCACAGATACG.

This clone appeared many times. The read terminates 3 residues ahead of where the CDR3 ends, so the germline J gene completes it. The chain carries TRBV12-5 and TRBJ1-1; the D gene is possibly TRBD1 (5 bases). CDR3 size: 13 residues. Between the trimmed V and J ends, which lost 5 bases and 1 base, there was a span of 8 bases. Germline CDR1 LGHNT, CDR2 FRNRAP. Here the CDR3 reads CASGGGGNTEAFF. CDR3 DNA, as far as it was read: TGTGCTAGTGGTGGGGGGGGGAACACTGAA.

Concerning this clone: One junction end does not reproduce the germline sequence, and a read error may be involved. Coverage ceases 3 residues before the CDR3 finishes, and the germline J gene fills in the end. The V and J genes are TRBV5-1 and TRBJ1-2, with D possibly TRBD1 on 6 matching bases. Germline-derived CDR1 and CDR2 are SGHRS and YFSETQ. The CDR3 runs 15 residues. The CDR3 here is CAGSSPIRGHYGYTF. The sequenced CDR3 bases are TGCGCCGGCAGCTCACCAATCAGGGGCCACTATGGC.

The table lists this clone with many counts. The read gets to within 3 residues of the CDR3 end, and the germline J gene fills in the rest. V gene TRBV20-1 combines with J gene TRBJ2-7; possible D gene TRBD1, 5 bases. Germline CDR1 DFQATT, CDR2 SNEGSKA (reference sequence). The CDR3 length is 12 residues. The ends were cut back, 8 bases at V and 0 bases at J, with 11 bases in the middle. CDR3 protein: CSSREISYEQYF. The CDR3 DNA, read in part, is TGCAGTTCCAGGGAAATCTCCTACGAG.

This clone has at least ten counts. The missing CDR3 end, 3 residues past where the read stops, is filled in from the germline J gene. The chain employs TRBV5-6 and TRBJ2-7, with 7 bases aligning to TRBD1. Germline trimming cut 4 bases from V and 2 bases from J; bases unmatched to any gene: 6. The germline gives CDR1 SGHDT, CDR2 YYEEEE. The CDR3 has 14 residues. Incomplete CDR3 DNA: TGTGCCAGCAGCCCGCCCCAGGGGGCCTACGAG. Amino acid sequence: CASSPPQGAYE. The full-length CDR3 reads as CASSPPQGAYEQYF.

There are many counts of this clone. CDR3 DNA (partial): TGCAGTGCCCGTCAGGGAATATCCTACGAG. It translates to CSARQGISYE. The complete CDR3 reads CSARQGISYEQYF. This chain connects TRBV20-1 to TRBJ2-7, with a tentative D call TRBD1 (5 bases). The CDR3 end falls 3 residues outside the read, so it is completed with the germline J gene. Germline lookup yields CDR1 DFQATT and CDR2 SNEGSKA (reference sequence). Trimming stripped 6 bases from V and 1 base from J, with 13 bases between. The CDR3 length is 13 residues.

This clone occurred many times. The read terminates 3 residues before the CDR3 end, so the remaining end is supplied by the germline J gene. This chain connects TRBV7-8 to TRBJ2-7, with D perhaps TRBD1 (6 bases). The CDR3 runs to 15 residues. Looked up from germline, CDR1 is SGHVS and CDR2 is FQNEAQ. V was pared by 1 base and J by 6 bases, with 16 bases between. The chain's CDR3 is CASSLVSGTLLEQYF. The CDR3 DNA, read in part, is TGTGCCAGCAGCTTAGTATCCGGGACACTTCTCGAG.

This clone has a count of ten or more. The missing CDR3 end, 3 residues past where the read stops, is filled in from the germline J gene. This chain connects TRBV6-4 to TRBJ2-6; D perhaps matches TRBD1 (5 bases). The germline V gene encodes CDR1 MRHNA and CDR2 SNTAGT. The CDR3 has 18 amino acids. The V end was cut by 0 bases, the J end by 0 bases, with 12 bases between. The covered CDR3 bases are TGTGCCAGCAGTGACTCGAACCAGGGCCCCTCTGGGGCCAACGTC. This codes for CASSDSNQGPSGANV. The CDR3, in full, reads CASSDSNQGPSGANVLTF.

This clone was counted at least ten times. Read sequence stops 3 residues before the CDR3 end, and the germline J gene provides the missing end. The chain is built from TRBV18 and TRBJ1-5; TRBD1 matches at 11 bases. Unmatched junction bases numbered 8, after V lost 4 bases and J lost 0 bases. Germline lookup yields CDR1 KGHSH and CDR2 LQKENI. The CDR3 spans 18 residues. The CDR3 is CASSLSTGTGGSNQPQHF. Incomplete CDR3 DNA: TGTGCCAGCTCACTATCGACCGGGACAGGGGGTAGCAATCAGCCC.

This clone was picked up many times. The DNA ends 3 residues before the CDR3 does, and the rest of the CDR3 is filled in from the germline J gene. The J gene is TRBJ1-6, the V gene TRBV7-3, with TRBD1 identical over 7 bases. The CDR3 consists of 16 residues. V lost 1 base to trimming and J lost 10 bases; unmatched junction nucleotides: 10. CDR1 and CDR2 from the germline V gene are SGHTA and FQGTGA. The CDR3: CASSLSPTGTGSPLHF. CDR3 bases read: TGTGCCAGCAGCTTAAGCCCGACAGGGACCGGATCACCC.

This clone was seen repeatedly, ten times or more. The read terminates 3 residues before the CDR3 end, so the remaining end is supplied by the germline J gene. The gene calls are TRBV20-1 and TRBJ2-7, with D perhaps matching TRBD1 (6 bases). This CDR3 is built from 13 residues. V was pared by 5 bases and J by 0 bases, with 11 bases between. Germline V gives CDR1 DFQATT, CDR2 SNEGSKA (reference sequence). This CDR3 is CSADDRSSYEQYF. The DNA read from the CDR3 is TGCAGTGCTGACGACAGGAGCTCCTACGAG.

In this sample, this clone turned up many times. The sequence runs out 3 residues before the end of the CDR3; the remainder is reconstructed from the germline J gene. This chain links TRBV5-1 with TRBJ2-2; 9 positions agree with TRBD1. Germline V gene lookup returns CDR1 SGHRS and CDR2 YFSETQ. Trimming at V came to 3 bases and at J to 0 bases, leaving 6 bases not matched to a gene. The CDR3 extends over 17 amino acids. The CDR3 loop is CASSSNTGGTNTGELFF. Partial CDR3 DNA: TGCGCCAGCAGCTCCAATACAGGGGGCACGAACACCGGGGAG.

The sample holds many counts of this clone. From the germline J gene comes the end of the CDR3, since the read stops 3 residues before it. This chain connects TRBV30 to TRBJ2-6; the D call may be TRBD1 or TRBD2 (5 bases each). Between the trimmed V and J ends, which lost 1 base and 10 bases, there was a span of 14 bases. The CDR3 consists of 14 residues. CDR1 is GTSNPN and CDR2 is SVGIG in the germline V gene (reference sequence). The CDR3 protein is CAWSAGEGSNVLTF. The sequenced part of the CDR3 DNA is TGTGCCTGGAGTGCTGGCGAGGGGTCAAACGTC. Looking up the rest from reference TRBV30 and TRBJ2-6 gives the full variable domain: SQTIHQWPATLVQPVGSPLSLECTVEGTSNPNLYWYRQAAGRGLQLLFYSVGIGQISSEVPQNLSASRPQDRQFILSSKKLLLSDSGFYLCAWSAGEGSNVLTFGAGSRLTVL.

This clone was counted ten times or more. The read finishes 3 residues shy of the CDR3 end, and the germline J gene is used to complete it. The chain joins TRBV5-1 to TRBJ1-1; tentatively, D is TRBD1 (5 bases). V shed 3 bases and J shed 2 bases, with 17 bases lying between them. CDR3 size: 16 residues. Germline loops: CDR1 SGHRS, CDR2 YFSETQ. CDR3 residues: CASSYFGGGSNTEAFF. The part of the CDR3 DNA that was read is TGCGCCAGCAGCTATTTTGGGGGGGGGTCAAACACTGAA.

There are many counts of this clone. The CDR3 extends 3 residues past the end of the read, so its final part is completed from the germline J gene. V usage is TRBV7-2 and J usage is TRBJ2-2; 8 bases are shared with TRBD1. This CDR3 contains 15 residues. Germline V CDR1 and CDR2: SGHTA, FQGNSA. The junction had 7 bases not matched to a gene; V was cut back by 5 bases and J by 5 bases. CDR3 sequence: CASSTRDRWTGELFF. CDR3 DNA, as far as it was read: TGTGCCAGCAGCACTAGGGACAGGTGGACCGGGGAG.

This clone was detected many times. Sequencing ends 3 residues short of the CDR3 end; the germline J gene provides the rest. The V call is TRBV2, the J call TRBJ2-3, with D unclear. V was cut by 6 bases and J by 3 bases, with 4 bases left in between. CDR3 size: 11 residues. Germline V gene data show CDR1 as SNHLY and CDR2 as FYNNEI. Partial CDR3 DNA: TGTGCCAGCAGGAGGACAGATACG. Protein: CASRRTDT. The CDR3 reads in full as CASRRTDTQYF.

This clone has at least ten counts. The sequenced fragment ends 3 residues before the CDR3 boundary, so the rest is inferred from the germline J gene. The chain couples TRBV19 to TRBJ2-1, with D possibly matching TRBD2 (6 bases). Trimming pared 11 bases from V and 0 bases from J, leaving 11 bases between. The CDR3 has 13 residues. Germline V gene lookup returns CDR1 LNHDA and CDR2 SQIVND (reference sequence). Partial CDR3 DNA: TGTGCCGCCGGGACTTACTCCTACAATGAG. Residues: CAAGTYSYNE. The full CDR3 sequence reads CAAGTYSYNEQFF. Based on the CDR3 plus reference TRBV19 and TRBJ2-1, the full variable domain is DGGITQSPKYLFRKEGQNVTLSCEQNLNHDAMYWYRQDPGQGLRLIYYSQIVNDFQKGDIAEGYSVSREKKESFPLTVTSAQKNPTAFYLCAAGTYSYNEQFFGPGTRLTVL.

At least ten counts were recorded for this clone. The read stops 3 residues short of the end of the CDR3; the missing end is completed from the germline J gene. The genes are TRBV6-1 and TRBJ2-1; TRBD2 matches 10 bases. Germline lookup yields CDR1 MNHNS and CDR2 SASEGT. This CDR3 contains 16 residues. Losses at the gene ends were 0 bases for V and 3 bases for J; bases not matched to a gene: 2. The covered CDR3 bases are TGTGCCAGCAGTGAAGCAGTAGCGGGGGGCTACAATGAG. This codes for CASSEAVAGGYNE. Given in full, the CDR3 is CASSEAVAGGYNEQFF.

This clone appeared many times. The CDR3 end is not reached by the read, which stops 3 residues before it; the germline J gene fills it in. J is TRBJ1-2 and V is TRBV29-1; no clear D gene. The CDR3 sequence is 13 residues long. The germline gives CDR1 SQVTM, CDR2 ANQGSEA. Trimming shortened V by 4 bases and J by 3 bases, and 12 bases separated the two germline ends. The CDR3 bases that were read are TGCAGCGTTGGAGACTCAAGGGACTATGGC. Its protein is CSVGDSRDYG. The CDR3 as a whole reads CSVGDSRDYGYTF.

This clone was observed many times. The DNA ends 3 residues before the CDR3 does, and the rest of the CDR3 is filled in from the germline J gene. The chain joins TRBV7-8 to TRBJ1-1; maybe TRBD1 (6 bases). Trimming cost V 5 bases and J 5 bases, with 15 bases left between them. The length of the CDR3 is 14 residues. Germline values: CDR1 SGHVS, CDR2 FQNEAQ. The sequenced part of the CDR3 DNA is TGTGCCAGCAGCACAACAGGGATATGGACTGAA. Protein sequence: CASSTTGIWTE. The entire CDR3 protein reads CASSTTGIWTEAFF.

At least ten counts were recorded for this clone. The CDR3 is cut off 3 residues early in the read; its end comes from the germline J gene. This chain uses TRBV5-5 with TRBJ2-4, with D possibly matching TRBD2 (6 bases). Deletions cut 3 bases from V and 5 bases from J, with 12 bases between. CDR3 length equals 14 residues. CDR1 is SGHKS and CDR2 is YYEKEE in the germline V gene (reference sequence). CDR3 loop: CASSSVPGENIQYF. The CDR3 bases that were read are TGTGCCAGCAGCTCCGTTCCGGGGGAAAACATT.

This clone has ten or more counts. The read finishes 3 residues shy of the CDR3 end, and the germline J gene is used to complete it. The chain has TRBV7-3 and TRBJ2-7; TRBD1 might be the D (6 bases). V was clipped by 0 bases and J by 3 bases, with 9 bases between them. This CDR3 spans 14 amino acids. Germline CDR1 SGHTA, CDR2 FQGTGA. The CDR3 protein is CASSLTGQDYEQYF. The CDR3 bases that were read are TGTGCCAGCAGCTTAACGGGACAAGACTACGAG.

This clone came up many times. Read data end 3 residues before the CDR3 end; the end is taken from the germline J gene. The V call is TRBV20-1, the J call TRBJ2-7, with 7 bases lining up with TRBD1. V shed 4 bases and J 0 bases; nucleotides not matched to a gene: 6. The V gene's germline CDR1 is DFQATT and CDR2 SNEGSKA (reference sequence). CDR3 length: 14 residues. This chain's CDR3 is CSATAGTDSYEQYF. The covered CDR3 bases are TGCAGTGCTACCGCCGGGACAGACTCCTACGAG.

This clone came up many times. CDR3 bases read: TGTGCCACCGGAGGGGATGAG. Its translation: CATGGDE. The entire CDR3 protein reads CATGGDEQFF. The V and J genes are TRBV2 and TRBJ2-1, with D perhaps TRBD2 (6 bases). The read stops 3 residues short of the end of the CDR3; the missing end is completed from the germline J gene. Germline loops: CDR1 SNHLY, CDR2 FYNNEI. Trimming removed 10 bases at V and 8 bases at J, with 9 bases between. The CDR3 contains 10 residues.

This clone appeared a few times. The CDR3 goes on 3 residues after the read ends, and that part is filled in from the germline J gene. The chain has TRBV11-2 and TRBJ2-7, with TRBD2 matching over 7 bases. Trimming took 3 bases from V and 3 from J; bases not matched to a gene: 2. Looked up from germline, CDR1 is SGHAT and CDR2 is FQNNGV. This CDR3 has 13 residues. CDR3: CASSLGGGYEQYF. CDR3 DNA, as far as it was read: TGTGCCAGCAGCTTGGGGGGGGGCTACGAG.

This clone was seen repeatedly, ten times or more. The sequenced part of the CDR3 DNA is TGTGCCAGCAGTGTCGGCAGGGGCACAGATACG. Protein sequence: CASSVGRGTDT. The CDR3 reads in full as CASSVGRGTDTQYF. The V call is TRBV2, the J call TRBJ2-3; TRBD1 is a possible D gene (5 bases). The CDR3 goes on 3 residues after the read ends, and that part is filled in from the germline J gene. The CDR3 runs to 14 residues. Germline assignment: CDR1 SNHLY and CDR2 FYNNEI. Trimming took off 4 bases at V and 1 base at J, with 9 bases between the two ends.

This clone was seen repeatedly, ten times or more. The missing CDR3 end, 3 residues past where the read stops, is filled in from the germline J gene. This sequence joins TRBV18 and TRBJ2-7; TRBD1 is a possible D gene (6 bases). Germline CDR1 reads KGHSH; CDR2 reads LQKENI. V lost 2 bases, J lost 1 base, and 9 bases lay in between. CDR3 length equals 14 residues. This CDR3 is CASSPGRGSYEQYF. CDR3 DNA, as far as it was read: TGTGCCAGCTCACCAGGCAGGGGATCCTACGAG.

This clone was found many times. The read comes to an end 3 residues before the CDR3 does, leaving the germline J gene to fill in the end. The chain employs TRBV2 and TRBJ2-3; D not certain. Per the germline V gene, CDR1 is SNHLY and CDR2 is FYNNEI. The CDR3 consists of 11 residues. The CDR3 spells CASSPGSPQYF. The DNA read from the CDR3 is TGTGCCAGCAGCCCCGGTAGTCCG.

This clone appeared a few times. The read terminates 3 residues ahead of where the CDR3 ends, so the germline J gene completes it. The chain has TRBV5-1 and TRBJ1-5; TRBD1 aligns across 11 bases. Germline trimming cut 4 bases from V and 0 bases from J; bases unmatched to any gene: 3. Germline assignment: CDR1 SGHRS and CDR2 YFSETQ. This CDR3 spans 16 amino acids. CDR3 DNA (partial): TGCGCCAGCAGCCGGGACAGGGGGGATAGCAATCAGCCC. This encodes CASSRDRGDSNQP. The whole CDR3 protein reads CASSRDRGDSNQPQHF.

At least ten counts were recorded for this clone. Sequencing ends 3 residues short of the CDR3 end; the germline J gene provides the rest. V and J are TRBV7-8 and TRBJ1-6; weak D call: TRBD1 (6 bases). The ends were cut back, 5 bases at V and 9 bases at J, with 14 bases in the middle. Germline V gene sequence: CDR1 SGHVS, CDR2 FQNEAQ. The CDR3 extends over 14 amino acids. Partial CDR3 DNA: TGTGCCAGCAGCCACAGGGATTTCGGTTCACCC. Residues: CASSHRDFGSP. The full CDR3 protein reads CASSHRDFGSPLHF.